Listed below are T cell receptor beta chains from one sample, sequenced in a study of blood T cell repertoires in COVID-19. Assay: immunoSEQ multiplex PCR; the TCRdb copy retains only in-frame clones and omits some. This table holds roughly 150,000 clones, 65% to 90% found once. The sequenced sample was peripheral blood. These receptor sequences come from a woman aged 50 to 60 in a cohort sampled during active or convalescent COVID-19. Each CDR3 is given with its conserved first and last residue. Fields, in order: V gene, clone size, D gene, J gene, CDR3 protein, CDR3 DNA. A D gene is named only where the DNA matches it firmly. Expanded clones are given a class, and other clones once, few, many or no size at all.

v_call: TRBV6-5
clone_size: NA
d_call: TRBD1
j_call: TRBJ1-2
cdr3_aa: CASAGQGVGYTF
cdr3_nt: TGTGCCAGCGCAGGACAGGGAGTTGGCTACACCTTC

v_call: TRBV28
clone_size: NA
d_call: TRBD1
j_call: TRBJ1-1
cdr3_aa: CASSRAGTGLWNTEAFF
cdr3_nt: TGTGCCAGCAGTCGGGCCGGGACAGGTCTTTGGAACACTGAAGCTTTCTTT

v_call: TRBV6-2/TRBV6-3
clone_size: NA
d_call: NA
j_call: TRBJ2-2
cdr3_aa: CASSYFGRGENTGELFF
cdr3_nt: TGTGCCAGCAGTTACTTCGGCCGTGGAGAAAACACCGGGGAGCTGTTTTTT

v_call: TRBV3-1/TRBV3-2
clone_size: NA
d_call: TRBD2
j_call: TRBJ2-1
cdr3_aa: CASSQVSGDYNEQFF
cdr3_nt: TGTGCCAGCAGCCAAGTCAGCGGGGATTACAATGAGCAGTTCTTC

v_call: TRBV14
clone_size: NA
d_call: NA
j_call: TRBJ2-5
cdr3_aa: CASSRSVEGLLQETQYF
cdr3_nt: TGTGCCAGCAGCCGGAGCGTAGAAGGACTGTTACAAGAGACCCAGTACTTC

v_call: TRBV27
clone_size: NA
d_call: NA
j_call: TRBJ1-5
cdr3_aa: CASSPLGQGGQPQHF
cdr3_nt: TGTGCCAGCAGTCCGCTAGGGCAGGGTGGTCAGCCCCAGCATTTT

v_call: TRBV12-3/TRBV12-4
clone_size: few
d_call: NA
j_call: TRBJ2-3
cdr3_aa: CASRNNTRDTQYF
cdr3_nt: TGTGCCAGCAGAAATAATACGAGAGATACGCAGTATTTT

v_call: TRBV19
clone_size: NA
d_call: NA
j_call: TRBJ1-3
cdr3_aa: CASSPDPVVGNTIYF
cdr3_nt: TGTGCCAGTAGTCCAGATCCCGTGGTAGGAAACACCATATATTTT

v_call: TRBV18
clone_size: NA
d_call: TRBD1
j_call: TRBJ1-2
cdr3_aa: CASSFEGTAKNYGYTF
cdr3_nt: TGTGCCAGCTCTTTCGAGGGGACAGCTAAAAACTATGGCTACACCTTC

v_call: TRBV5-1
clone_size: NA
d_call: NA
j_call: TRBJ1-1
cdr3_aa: CASSLNSGGNTEAFF
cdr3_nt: TGCGCCAGCAGCTTGAATTCGGGGGGTAACACTGAAGCTTTCTTT

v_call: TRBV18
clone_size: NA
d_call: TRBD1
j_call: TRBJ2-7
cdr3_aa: CASSPQGTAIPYEQYF
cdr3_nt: TGTGCCAGCTCACCTCAAGGGACAGCGATCCCCTACGAGCAGTACTTC

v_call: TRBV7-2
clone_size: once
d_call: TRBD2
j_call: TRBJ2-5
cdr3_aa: CASSLGASGGASETQYF
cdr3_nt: TGTGCCAGCAGCTTAGGGGCTAGCGGGGGGGCGTCAGAGACCCAGTACTTC

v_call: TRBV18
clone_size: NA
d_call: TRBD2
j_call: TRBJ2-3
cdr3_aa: CASSPAERGPSVF
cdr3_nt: TGTGCCAGCTCACCAGCGGAGCGGGGGCCCAGCGTGTTT

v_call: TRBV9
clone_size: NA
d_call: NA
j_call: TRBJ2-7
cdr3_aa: CASSVGGGGPGRYEQYF
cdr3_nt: TGTGCCAGCAGCGTAGGAGGAGGGGGCCCCGGCCGTTACGAGCAGTACTTC

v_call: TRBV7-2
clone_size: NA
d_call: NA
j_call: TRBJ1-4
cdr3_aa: CASSLGGDEKLFF
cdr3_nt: TGTGCCAGCAGCTTAGGGGGGGATGAAAAACTGTTTTTT

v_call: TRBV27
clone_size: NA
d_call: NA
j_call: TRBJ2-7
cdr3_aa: CAGGPVSGAVLSEQYF
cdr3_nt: TGTGCCGGAGGGCCTGTTAGTGGGGCCGTCCTAAGCGAGCAGTACTTC

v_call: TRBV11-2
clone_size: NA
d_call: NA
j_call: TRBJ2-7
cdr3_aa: CASSPFRVYEQYF
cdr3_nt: TGTGCCAGCAGCCCATTTCGGGTCTACGAGCAGTACTTC

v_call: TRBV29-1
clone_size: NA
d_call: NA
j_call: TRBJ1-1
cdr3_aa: CSVEAGAVNTEAFF
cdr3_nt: TGCAGCGTTGAAGCAGGGGCGGTGAACACTGAAGCTTTCTTT

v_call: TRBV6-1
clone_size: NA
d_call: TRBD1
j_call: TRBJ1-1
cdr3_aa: CASSEPIGTGNTEAFF
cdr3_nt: TGTGCCAGCAGTGAACCTATCGGGACAGGGAACACTGAAGCTTTCTTT

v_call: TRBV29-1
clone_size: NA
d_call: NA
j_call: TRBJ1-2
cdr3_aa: CSVGKGAGYTF
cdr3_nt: TGCAGCGTTGGGAAAGGGGCCGGCTACACCTTC

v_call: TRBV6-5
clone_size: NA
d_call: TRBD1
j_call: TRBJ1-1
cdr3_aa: CASSGTGGEDTEAFF
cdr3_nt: TGTGCCAGCAGCGGGACAGGGGGCGAGGACACTGAAGCTTTCTTT

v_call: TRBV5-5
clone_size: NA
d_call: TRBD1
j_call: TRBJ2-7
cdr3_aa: CASSFIRTGISYEQYF
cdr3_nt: TGTGCCAGCAGCTTTATTAGGACAGGGATCTCCTACGAGCAGTACTTC

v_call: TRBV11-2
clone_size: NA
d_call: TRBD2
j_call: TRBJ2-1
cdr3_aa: CASSTQRGPYNEQFF
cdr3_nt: TGTGCCAGCAGCACGCAGCGGGGGCCCTACAATGAGCAGTTCTTC

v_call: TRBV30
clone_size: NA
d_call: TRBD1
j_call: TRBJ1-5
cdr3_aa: CAWSVTGAGGNQPQHF
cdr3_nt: TGTGCCTGGAGTGTAACGGGGGCAGGGGGAAATCAGCCCCAGCATTTT

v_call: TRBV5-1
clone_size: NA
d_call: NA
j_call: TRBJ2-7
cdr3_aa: CASSVGTGSEQYF
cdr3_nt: TGCGCCAGCAGCGTTGGCACGGGATCCGAGCAGTACTTC

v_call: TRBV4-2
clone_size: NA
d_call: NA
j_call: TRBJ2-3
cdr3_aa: CASSQEGPGSTDTQYF
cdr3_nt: TGTGCCAGCAGCCAAGAAGGACCAGGGAGCACAGATACGCAGTATTTT

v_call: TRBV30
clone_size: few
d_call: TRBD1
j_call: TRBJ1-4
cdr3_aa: CAWSPGTGDEKLFF
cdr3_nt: TGTGCCTGGTCCCCCGGGACAGGGGATGAAAAACTGTTTTTT

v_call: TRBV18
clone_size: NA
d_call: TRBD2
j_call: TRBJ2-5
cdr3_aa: CASSPPGLGETQYF
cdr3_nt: TGTGCCAGCTCACCACCCGGACTAGGGGAGACCCAGTACTTC

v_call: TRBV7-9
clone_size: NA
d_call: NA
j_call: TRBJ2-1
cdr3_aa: CASSLGLVNEQFF
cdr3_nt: TGTGCCAGCAGCCTGGGACTTGTAAATGAGCAGTTCTTC

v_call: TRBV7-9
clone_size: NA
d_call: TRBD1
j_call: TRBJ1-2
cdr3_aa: CASSLQIRGQGAGYTF
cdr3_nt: TGTGCCAGCAGCCTCCAAATCAGGGGACAGGGAGCAGGCTACACCTTC

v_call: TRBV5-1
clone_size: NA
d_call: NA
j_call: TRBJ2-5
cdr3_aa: CASSSRTNGGETQYF
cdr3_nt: TGCGCCAGCAGCTCACGGACTAACGGGGGAGAGACCCAGTACTTC

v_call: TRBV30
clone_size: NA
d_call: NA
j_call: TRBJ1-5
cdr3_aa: CAWSGGLGGQPQHF
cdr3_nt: TGTGCCTGGAGTGGCGGGCTCGGCGGTCAGCCCCAGCATTTT

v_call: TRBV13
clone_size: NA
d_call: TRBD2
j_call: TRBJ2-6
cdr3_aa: CARSAGGEFRAGANVLTF
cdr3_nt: TGTGCCCGCAGCGCCGGGGGGGAGTTTAGGGCCGGGGCCAACGTCCTGACTTTC

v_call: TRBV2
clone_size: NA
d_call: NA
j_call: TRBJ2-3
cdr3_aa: CASSFGRGIGTDTQYF
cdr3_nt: TGTGCCAGCAGTTTTGGGCGGGGAATCGGTACAGATACGCAGTATTTT

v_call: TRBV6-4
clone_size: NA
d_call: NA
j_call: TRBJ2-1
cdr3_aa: CASSPEEKSEQFF
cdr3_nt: TGTGCCAGCAGTCCAGAGGAAAAAAGTGAGCAGTTCTTC

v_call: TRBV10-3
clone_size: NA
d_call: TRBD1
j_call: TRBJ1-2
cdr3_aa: CAIRGGQGDYGYTF
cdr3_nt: TGTGCCATCAGGGGGGGACAGGGAGACTATGGCTACACCTTC

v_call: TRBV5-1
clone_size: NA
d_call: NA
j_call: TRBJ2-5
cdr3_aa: CASSSAFLLTQETQYF
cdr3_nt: TGCGCCAGCAGTTCCGCTTTCTTACTAACCCAAGAGACCCAGTACTTC

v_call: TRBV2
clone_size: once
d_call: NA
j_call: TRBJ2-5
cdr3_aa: CASMGLQETQYF
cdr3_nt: TGTGCCAGCATGGGACTCCAAGAGACCCAGTACTTC

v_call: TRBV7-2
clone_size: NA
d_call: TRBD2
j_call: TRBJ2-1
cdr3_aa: CASSFSGTNNEQFF
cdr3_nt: TGTGCCAGCAGCTTTTCGGGGACTAACAATGAGCAGTTCTTC

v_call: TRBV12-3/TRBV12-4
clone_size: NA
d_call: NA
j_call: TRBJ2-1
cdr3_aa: CASSGLLNNEQFF
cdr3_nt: TGTGCCAGCAGTGGACTATTGAACAATGAGCAGTTCTTC

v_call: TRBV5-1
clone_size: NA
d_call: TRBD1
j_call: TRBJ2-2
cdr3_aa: CASSSTTGETGELFF
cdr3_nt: TGCGCCAGCAGCTCAACGACAGGGGAGACCGGGGAGCTGTTTTTT

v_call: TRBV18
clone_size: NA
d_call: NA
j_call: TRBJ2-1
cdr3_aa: CASSPPEGHPFF
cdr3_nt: TGTGCCAGCTCACCACCGGAGGGGCATCCGTTCTTC

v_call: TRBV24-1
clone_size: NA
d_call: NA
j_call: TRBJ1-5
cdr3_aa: CATSDYRHGQKPLPNQPQHF
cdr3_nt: TGTGCCACCAGTGATTACCGGCATGGGCAGAAACCACTCCCCAATCAGCCCCAGCATTTT

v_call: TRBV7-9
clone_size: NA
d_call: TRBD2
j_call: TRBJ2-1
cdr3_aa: CASGLAGGNNEQFF
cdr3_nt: TGTGCCAGCGGGCTAGCGGGGGGGAACAATGAGCAGTTCTTC

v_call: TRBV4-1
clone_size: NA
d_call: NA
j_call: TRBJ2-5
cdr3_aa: CASSQRQVQETQYF
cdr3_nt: TGCGCCAGCAGCCAAAGACAGGTTCAAGAGACCCAGTACTTC

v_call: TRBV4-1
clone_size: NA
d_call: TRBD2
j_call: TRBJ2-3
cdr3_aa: CASSQAGGPGDTQYF
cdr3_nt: TGCGCCAGCAGCCAGGCGGGGGGGCCTGGAGATACGCAGTATTTT

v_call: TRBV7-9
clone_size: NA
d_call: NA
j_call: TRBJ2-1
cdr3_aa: CASSFRGRYNEQFF
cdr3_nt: TGTGCCAGCAGCTTTAGGGGTAGATACAATGAGCAGTTCTTC

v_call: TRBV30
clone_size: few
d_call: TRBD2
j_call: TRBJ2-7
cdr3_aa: CAWRYPGLAFTYEQYF
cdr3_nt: TGTGCCTGGAGATACCCGGGACTAGCGTTTACCTACGAGCAGTACTTC

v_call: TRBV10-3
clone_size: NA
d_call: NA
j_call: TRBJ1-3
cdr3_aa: CAISGGNGNTIYF
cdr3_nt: TGTGCCATCAGTGGAGGGAATGGAAACACCATATATTTT

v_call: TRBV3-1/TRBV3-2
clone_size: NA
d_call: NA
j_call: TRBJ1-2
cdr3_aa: CASSQEWGRQGNYGYTF
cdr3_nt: TGTGCCAGCAGCCAAGAATGGGGTAGGCAGGGTAACTATGGCTACACCTTC

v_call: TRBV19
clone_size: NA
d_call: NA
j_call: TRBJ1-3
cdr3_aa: CASSIIGGTGNTIYF
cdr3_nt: TGTGCCAGTAGTATTATCGGGGGGACTGGAAACACCATATATTTT

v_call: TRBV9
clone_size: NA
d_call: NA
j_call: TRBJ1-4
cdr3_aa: CASYRDRGVATNEKLFF
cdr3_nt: TGTGCCAGTTACCGGGACCGGGGGGTTGCAACTAATGAAAAACTGTTTTTT